These 29 T cell receptor beta chains were sequenced from one sample in a study of beta chain features in type 1 diabetes. General observations from the study: TCRB CDR3s were moderately but significantly shorter in Type 1 diabetes patients in all four CD4+ subsets.

No antigen is known for these receptors. TCRB transcripts that were expressed got sequenced, as all of the isolated RNA had been reverse transcribed. Sequencing used immunoSEQ multiplex PCR; TCRdb keeps in-frame clones, though not all of them. The sample consists of tens of thousands of clones, approximately 70% of them appearing once. The sequencing sample was made of stem cell memory CD4+ T cells from blood. Receptors originate from a woman aged 40 to 50 with type 1 diabetes.

This clone has only a few counts. The CDR3 loop is CATSRDGAGGGTGELFF. CDR3 nucleotides: TGTGCCACCAGCAGAGATGGAGCGGGAGGGGGCACCGGGGAGCTGTTTTTT. The chain employs TRBV15 and TRBJ2-2; TRBD2 aligns across 10 bases. V lost 0 bases, J lost 4 bases, and 5 bases stayed unmatched. The CDR3 length is 17 residues. From germline, CDR1 is LNHNV and CDR2 YYDKDF (reference sequence).

The chain employs TRBV6-5 and TRBJ1-5, with 8 bases lining up with TRBD1. CDR3 size: 14 residues. The V gene end was trimmed by 4 bases and the J gene end by 3 bases; junction bases not matched to a gene: 2. Germline CDR1 reads MNHEY; CDR2 reads SVGAGI. The CDR3 spells CASSWDRSNQPQHF. DNA of the CDR3: TGTGCCAGCAGTTGGGACAGGTCCAATCAGCCCCAGCATTTT.

Only one count was recorded for this clone. The chain uses TRBV7-9 and TRBJ2-5, with D possibly TRBD1 on 5 matching bases. V was cut by 2 bases and J by 2 bases, with 6 bases left in between. The V gene's germline CDR1 is SEHNR and CDR2 FQNEAQ (reference sequence). The CDR3 sequence is 13 residues long. Here the CDR3 reads CASSLNRQETQYF. CDR3 bases: TGTGCCAGCAGCTTAAACAGGCAAGAGACCCAGTACTTC.

The count of this clone is one. The gene calls are TRBV19 and TRBJ2-7; TRBD2 agrees at 10 bases. This CDR3 is built from 16 residues. Trimming took 5 bases from V and 6 from J; bases not matched to a gene: 13. Looked up from germline, CDR1 is LNHDA and CDR2 is SQIVND (reference sequence). The CDR3 spells CASSHLGTSVGAEQYF. The CDR3 DNA is TGTGCCAGTAGTCATCTTGGGACTAGCGTAGGGGCCGAGCAGTACTTC.

The chain joins TRBV19 to TRBJ1-1; 10 bases fit TRBD1. J lost 4 bases, V lost 4 bases, and 12 bases had no gene match. The CDR3 has 17 amino acids. Looked up from germline, CDR1 is LNHDA and CDR2 is SQIVND (reference sequence). The CDR3 coding sequence is TGTGCCAGTAGTAGGTGGACAGGGGGAGTCCGGAGCACTGAAGCTTTCTTT. Protein sequence: CASSRWTGGVRSTEAFF.

The genes are TRBV2 and TRBJ2-3, with TRBD1 identical over 9 bases. The germline V gene encodes CDR1 SNHLY and CDR2 FYNNEI. CDR3 length equals 15 residues. Trimming removed 6 bases from V and 3 bases from J; junction bases left unmatched: 7. CDR3 bases: TGTGCCAGCAGAACAGGGGGCGGCAGGACAGATACGCAGTATTTT. It codes for CASRTGGGRTDTQYF.

The rearrangement links TRBV19 to TRBJ2-1; 8 nucleotides agree with TRBD2. The V and J ends lost 6 bases and 9 bases, in that order; junction bases with no gene match: 16. This CDR3 region has 16 residues. Germline V lookup: CDR1 LNHDA, CDR2 SQIVND (reference sequence). The DNA for the CDR3 is TGTGCCAGTAGCCCTTTACGGGAGGGCCGCCGTGGTGAGCAGTTCTTC. Translated, it gives CASSPLREGRRGEQFF.

This clone turned up a few times. This chain links TRBV7-9 with TRBJ2-1; 7 positions agree with TRBD1. Germline trimming cut 7 bases from V and 1 base from J; bases unmatched to any gene: 7. Per germline, CDR1 SEHNR and CDR2 FQNEAQ (reference sequence). This CDR3 spans 15 amino acids. The CDR3 spells CASTATGSSYNEQFF. The CDR3 DNA follows: TGTGCCAGCACCGCGACAGGGTCATCCTACAATGAGCAGTTCTTC.

The chain carries TRBV19 and TRBJ1-1, with TRBD1 matching 9 bases. V was clipped by 5 bases and J by 6 bases; unmatched bases: 13. The V gene's germline CDR1 is LNHDA and CDR2 SQIVND (reference sequence). The CDR3 is 16 residues long. The CDR3 is CASSPYTGGYNSEAFF. The CDR3 region has the DNA TGTGCCAGTAGTCCCTATACAGGGGGCTACAATTCTGAAGCTTTCTTT.

The chain joins TRBV7-2 to TRBJ1-2, with D unresolved. CDR1 SGHTA and CDR2 FQGNSA come from the germline V gene. The CDR3 loop spans 14 amino acids. V lost 3 bases to trimming and J lost 9 bases, with 17 bases between them. This CDR3 reads CASSFRGGGNRYTF. CDR3 coding DNA: TGTGCCAGCAGCTTCCGGGGAGGAGGCAATCGCTACACCTTC.

The V gene is TRBV27, the J gene TRBJ2-1, with D perhaps matching TRBD2 (5 bases). CDR1 MNHEY and CDR2 SMNVEV come from the germline V gene (reference sequence). This CDR3 is built from 14 residues. V was clipped by 7 bases and J by 4 bases, with 14 bases between them. The CDR3 is CASIDTGNYNEQFF. The CDR3 DNA reads TGTGCCAGCATCGACACGGGGAATTACAATGAGCAGTTCTTC.

This chain connects TRBV11-2 to TRBJ1-1; 10 bases map to TRBD1. This CDR3 comprises 14 residues. Trimming at V came to 4 bases and at J to 5 bases, leaving 4 bases not matched to a gene. Germline V gives CDR1 SGHAT, CDR2 FQNNGV. The chain's CDR3 is CASSSGQGWTEAFF. In DNA form, the CDR3 reads TGTGCCAGCAGCTCGGGACAGGGGTGGACTGAAGCTTTCTTT.

The chain employs TRBV4-1 and TRBJ1-5; the match to TRBD1 covers 8 bases. The CDR3 runs 16 residues. CDR1 MGHRA and CDR2 YSYEKL come from the germline V gene. V gave up 8 bases and J gave up 1 base; unmatched junction bases: 10. The CDR3 region is CASGQGFGMSNQPQHF. CDR3 nucleotide sequence: TGCGCCAGCGGACAGGGTTTCGGAATGAGCAATCAGCCCCAGCATTTT.

This clone has only one observation. This chain connects TRBV18 to TRBJ1-1; D perhaps matches TRBD1 (5 bases). V shed 0 bases and J shed 5 bases, with 13 bases lying between them. The CDR3 is 15 residues long. The V gene's germline CDR1 is KGHSH and CDR2 LQKENI. The CDR3 protein is CASSPPNKGETEAFF. The CDR3 nucleotides are TGTGCCAGCTCACCACCGAATAAAGGGGAAACTGAAGCTTTCTTT. Full variable domain (rest looked up from reference TRBV18 and TRBJ1-1): NAGVMQNPRHLVRRRGQEARLRCSPMKGHSHVYWYRQLPEEGLKFMVYLQKENIIDESGMPKERFSAEFPKEGPSILRIQQVVRGDSAAYFCASSPPNKGETEAFFGQGTRLTVV.

This chain connects TRBV5-1 to TRBJ1-1; D may be TRBD1 (5 bases). CDR3 size: 18 residues. Germline V lookup: CDR1 SGHRS, CDR2 YFSETQ. The V gene lost 4 bases and the J gene lost 3 bases, with 25 bases spanning the gap. CDR3 sequence (DNA): TGCGCCAGCAGCCATTGGTGGCCGGGAGGGACGCGGGACACTGAAGCTTTCTTT. Translating gives CASSHWWPGGTRDTEAFF.

The V call is TRBV6-5, the J call TRBJ2-1, with D possibly matching TRBD2 (5 bases). Trimming removed 2 bases from V and 6 bases from J, with 8 bases in between. The germline CDR1 and CDR2 sequences are MNHEY and SVGAGI. The CDR3 consists of 13 residues. CDR3 region: CASSYGEPNEQFF. Written as DNA, the CDR3 is TGTGCCAGCAGTTACGGGGAGCCCAATGAGCAGTTCTTC.

The chain joins TRBV5-1 to TRBJ2-3, with 8 positions matching TRBD1. V was pared by 0 bases and J by 0 bases, with 3 bases of the junction left unmatched. Germline CDR1 and CDR2: SGHRS and YFSETQ. This CDR3 has 16 amino acids. CDR3: CASSLEDRASTDTQYF. In nucleotides, the CDR3 is TGCGCCAGCAGCTTGGAGGACAGGGCTAGCACAGATACGCAGTATTTT.

The table lists this clone with a few counts. The chain is built from TRBV7-9 and TRBJ2-5; maybe TRBD2 (6 bases). Trimming removed 3 bases from V and 5 bases from J, with 10 bases in between. The CDR3 loop spans 13 amino acids. Germline CDR1 is SEHNR and CDR2 is FQNEAQ (reference sequence). CDR3 protein: CASSLAGRETQYF. DNA of the CDR3: TGTGCCAGCAGCTTGGCAGGGAGGGAGACCCAGTACTTC.

The chain recombines TRBV27 with TRBJ1-1; D is unclear. V was trimmed by 5 bases and J by 4 bases, leaving 11 bases between them. Per germline, CDR1 MNHEY and CDR2 SMNVEV (reference sequence). This CDR3 has 13 residues. The CDR3 DNA sequence: TGTGCCAGCAGTATCGGGGAGGGCACTGAAGCTTTCTTT. It is translated as CASSIGEGTEAFF.

V is TRBV4-1 and J is TRBJ1-4; the D is unclear. CDR1 is MGHRA and CDR2 is YSYEKL in the germline V gene. The CDR3 runs 16 residues. Trimming shortened V by 1 base and J by 8 bases, and 17 bases separated the two germline ends. The CDR3 protein is CASSQAWGTREEKLFF. The CDR3 bases are TGCGCCAGCAGCCAAGCTTGGGGTACCCGGGAAGAAAAACTGTTTTTT.

The genes are TRBV2 and TRBJ2-1; the match to TRBD2 covers 11 bases. V trimming: 6 bases; J trimming: 10 bases; junction bases outside the gene matches: 8. Germline V gene data show CDR1 as SNHLY and CDR2 as FYNNEI. This CDR3 has 14 residues. The CDR3: CASSIGTSGAEQFF. As DNA, the CDR3 is TGTGCCAGCAGCATAGGGACTAGCGGAGCCGAGCAGTTCTTC.

The chain carries TRBV7-3 and TRBJ1-1; 9 positions match TRBD1. The trim removed 2 bases at V and 1 base at J, leaving 5 bases unmatched. This CDR3 has 16 amino acids. Germline V gene lookup returns CDR1 SGHTA and CDR2 FQGTGA. The CDR3 nucleotides are TGTGCCAGCAGCTTAGGGCACAGGGGGCCGAACACTGAAGCTTTCTTT. Encoded protein: CASSLGHRGPNTEAFF.

This clone was seen more than once but under ten times. The rearrangement joins TRBV28 to TRBJ1-4; D gene ambiguous. CDR1 is MDHEN and CDR2 is SYDVKM in the germline V gene. V was shortened by 4 bases and J by 0 bases, with 12 bases between the two germline ends. The CDR3 sequence is 16 residues long. Here the CDR3 DNA reads TGTGCCAGCAGTTCGTACGGGTCGCCAACTAATGAAAAACTGTTTTTT. The encoded protein is CASSSYGSPTNEKLFF.

This chain connects TRBV19 to TRBJ1-4, with no clear D. Germline CDR1 LNHDA, CDR2 SQIVND (reference sequence). V was clipped by 5 bases and J by 4 bases, with 11 bases between them. The CDR3 is made up of 14 amino acids. This CDR3 is CASSDRGFNEKLFF. The DNA for the CDR3 is TGTGCCAGTAGTGACCGGGGATTTAATGAAAAACTGTTTTTT.

V is TRBV7-3 and J is TRBJ1-2; TRBD1 matches at 8 bases. After removal of 7 bases from V and 6 bases from J, the junction contained 16 bases not matched to a gene. This CDR3 has 16 residues. The germline V gene has CDR1 SGHTA and CDR2 FQGTGA. The CDR3 protein is CASTTGQVSWGNGYTF. In DNA form, the CDR3 reads TGTGCCAGCACCACGGGACAGGTCTCTTGGGGGAATGGCTACACCTTC.

V gene TRBV2 combines with J gene TRBJ1-1; 8 nucleotides line up with TRBD1. This CDR3 is 13 amino acids long. From germline, CDR1 is SNHLY and CDR2 FYNNEI. J gave up 3 bases and V 7 bases, and 4 bases lay outside the gene matches. The chain's CDR3 is CASTSDRDTEAFF. The DNA of the CDR3 is TGTGCCAGCACTTCGGACAGGGACACTGAAGCTTTCTTT.

This chain's CDR3 is CASSYAPGQHYEQYF. The CDR3 DNA reads as TGTGCCAGCAGTTACGCTCCGGGACAGCACTACGAGCAGTACTTC. This chain joins TRBV6-5 and TRBJ2-7; 7 bases are a match to TRBD1. This CDR3 has 15 residues. The germline gives CDR1 MNHEY, CDR2 SVGAGI. The V gene end was trimmed by 2 bases and the J gene end by 3 bases; junction bases not matched to a gene: 7.

This clone was observed a single time. The chain couples TRBV30 to TRBJ2-1; D is possibly TRBD2 (5 bases). Deletions cut 3 bases from V and 4 bases from J, with 13 bases between. Germline V gene data show CDR1 as GTSNPN and CDR2 as SVGIG (reference sequence). CDR3 length equals 14 residues. The CDR3 loop is CAWSGLAVYNEQFF. DNA of the CDR3: TGTGCCTGGAGCGGTCTAGCAGTTTACAATGAGCAGTTCTTC.

The chain employs TRBV6-5 and TRBJ2-2; 10 bases align to TRBD2. The CDR3 extends over 15 amino acids. After removal of 6 bases from V and 3 bases from J, the junction contained 4 bases not matched to a gene. Germline CDR1 reads MNHEY; CDR2 reads SVGAGI. The DNA for the CDR3 is TGTGCCAGCAGGCTAGCGGGAGTGGACACCGGGGAGCTGTTTTTT. Its protein is CASRLAGVDTGELFF.